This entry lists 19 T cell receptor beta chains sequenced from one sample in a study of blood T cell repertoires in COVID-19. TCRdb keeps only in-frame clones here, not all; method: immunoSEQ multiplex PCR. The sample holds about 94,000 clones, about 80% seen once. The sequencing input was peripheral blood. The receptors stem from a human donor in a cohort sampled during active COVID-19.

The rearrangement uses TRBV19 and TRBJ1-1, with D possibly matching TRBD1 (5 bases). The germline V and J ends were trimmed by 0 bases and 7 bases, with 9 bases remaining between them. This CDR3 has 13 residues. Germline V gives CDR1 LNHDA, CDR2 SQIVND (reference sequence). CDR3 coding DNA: TGTGCCAGTAGTATAGATCGGGGGAATGAAGCTTTCTTT. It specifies CASSIDRGNEAFF. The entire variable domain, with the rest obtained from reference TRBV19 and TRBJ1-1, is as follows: DGGITQSPKYLFRKEGQNVTLSCEQNLNHDAMYWYRQDPGQGLRLIYYSQIVNDFQKGDIAEGYSVSREKKESFPLTVTSAQKNPTAFYLCASSIDRGNEAFFGQGTRLTVV.

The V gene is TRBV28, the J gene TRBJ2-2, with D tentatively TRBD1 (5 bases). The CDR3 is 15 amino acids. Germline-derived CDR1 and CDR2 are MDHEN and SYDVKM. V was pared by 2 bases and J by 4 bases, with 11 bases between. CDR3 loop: CASSLLGLGTGELFF. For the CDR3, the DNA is TGTGCCAGCAGTTTACTGGGGCTGGGCACCGGGGAGCTGTTTTTT.

In DNA, the CDR3 is TGCGCCAGCAGCATTAGGACAGGCGAGCAGTACTTC. It yields the protein CASSIRTGEQYF. The chain couples TRBV5-1 to TRBJ2-7; 7 nucleotides agree with TRBD1. CDR3 length: 12 residues. Trimming removed 4 bases from V and 6 bases from J; junction bases left unmatched: 4. From germline, CDR1 is SGHRS and CDR2 YFSETQ.

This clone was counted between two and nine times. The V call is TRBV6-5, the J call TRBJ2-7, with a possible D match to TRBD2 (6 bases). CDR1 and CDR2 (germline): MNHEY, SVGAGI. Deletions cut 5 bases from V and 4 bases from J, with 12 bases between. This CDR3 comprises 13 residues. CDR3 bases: TGTGCCAGCAGTCGGGGGTGGGGGTACGAGCAGTACTTC. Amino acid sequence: CASSRGWGYEQYF.

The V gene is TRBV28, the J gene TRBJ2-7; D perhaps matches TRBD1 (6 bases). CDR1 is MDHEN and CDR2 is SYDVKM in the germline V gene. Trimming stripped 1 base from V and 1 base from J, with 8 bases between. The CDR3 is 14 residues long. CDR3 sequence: CASSLFRGSYEQYF. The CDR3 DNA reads TGTGCCAGCAGTTTATTCAGGGGATCCTACGAGCAGTACTTC.

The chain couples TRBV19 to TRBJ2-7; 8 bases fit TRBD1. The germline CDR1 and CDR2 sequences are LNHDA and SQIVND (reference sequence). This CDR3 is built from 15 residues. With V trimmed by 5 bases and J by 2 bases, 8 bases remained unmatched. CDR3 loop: CASSDGQGQTYEQYF. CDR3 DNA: TGTGCCAGTAGTGACGGACAGGGACAGACCTACGAGCAGTACTTC.

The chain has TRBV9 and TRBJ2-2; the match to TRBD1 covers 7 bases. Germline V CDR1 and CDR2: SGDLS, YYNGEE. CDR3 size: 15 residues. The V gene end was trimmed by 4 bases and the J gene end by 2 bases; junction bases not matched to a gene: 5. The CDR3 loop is CASSPRDSNTGELFF. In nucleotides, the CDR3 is TGTGCCAGCAGCCCTCGGGACAGCAACACCGGGGAGCTGTTTTTT.

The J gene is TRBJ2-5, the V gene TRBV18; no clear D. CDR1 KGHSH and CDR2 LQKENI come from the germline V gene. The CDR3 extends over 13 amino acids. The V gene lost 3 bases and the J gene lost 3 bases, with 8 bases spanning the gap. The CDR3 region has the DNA TGTGCCAGCTCACCTCAGATGGAAGAGACCCAGTACTTC. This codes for CASSPQMEETQYF.

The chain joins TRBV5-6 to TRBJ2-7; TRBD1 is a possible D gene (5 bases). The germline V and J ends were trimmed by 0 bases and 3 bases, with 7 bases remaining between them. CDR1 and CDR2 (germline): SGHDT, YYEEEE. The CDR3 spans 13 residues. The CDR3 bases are TGTGCCAGCAGCTTGGTCCAGGGCTACGAGCAGTACTTC. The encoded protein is CASSLVQGYEQYF.

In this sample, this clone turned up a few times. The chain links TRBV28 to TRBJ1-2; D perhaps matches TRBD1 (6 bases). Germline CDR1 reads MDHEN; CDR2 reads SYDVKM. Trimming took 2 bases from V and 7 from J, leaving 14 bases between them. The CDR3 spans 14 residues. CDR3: CASSLTTGPGGYTF. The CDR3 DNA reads TGTGCCAGCAGTTTAACCACAGGGCCGGGTGGCTACACCTTC.

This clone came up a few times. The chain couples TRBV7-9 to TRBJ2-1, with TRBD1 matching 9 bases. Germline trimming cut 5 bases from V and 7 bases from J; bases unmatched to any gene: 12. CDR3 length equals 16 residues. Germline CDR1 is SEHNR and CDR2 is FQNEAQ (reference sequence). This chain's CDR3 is CASSPPRGQGMNEQFF. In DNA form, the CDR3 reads TGTGCCAGCAGCCCCCCGCGGGGACAGGGTATGAATGAGCAGTTCTTC.

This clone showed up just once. The CDR3 DNA is TGTGCCAGCAGGCGAACTAGCGGGAGCGCCTACGAGCAGTACTTC. Translated, it gives CASRRTSGSAYEQYF. The chain carries TRBV27 and TRBJ2-7; 11 bases map to TRBD2. With 6 bases clipped from V and 2 bases from J, the junction kept 6 bases outside the gene matches. Germline V gene sequence: CDR1 MNHEY, CDR2 SMNVEV (reference sequence). The CDR3 has 15 residues.

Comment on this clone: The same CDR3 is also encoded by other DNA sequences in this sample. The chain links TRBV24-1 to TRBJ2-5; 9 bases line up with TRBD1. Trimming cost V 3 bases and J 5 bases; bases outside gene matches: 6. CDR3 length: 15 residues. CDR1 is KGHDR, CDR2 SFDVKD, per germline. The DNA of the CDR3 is TGTGCCACCAGTGATCCACAGGGGGCGGGGGAGACCCAGTACTTC. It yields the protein CATSDPQGAGETQYF.

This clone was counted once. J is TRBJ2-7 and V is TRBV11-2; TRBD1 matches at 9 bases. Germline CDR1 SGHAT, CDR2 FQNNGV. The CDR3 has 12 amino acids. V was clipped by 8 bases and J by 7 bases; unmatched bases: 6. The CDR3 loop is CASEQGAGEQYF. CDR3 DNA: TGTGCCAGCGAACAGGGGGCGGGAGAGCAGTACTTC.

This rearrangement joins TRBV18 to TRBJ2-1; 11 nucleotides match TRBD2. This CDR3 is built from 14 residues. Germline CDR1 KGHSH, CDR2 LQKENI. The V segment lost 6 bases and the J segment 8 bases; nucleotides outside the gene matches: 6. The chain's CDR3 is CASSASGRIDEQFF. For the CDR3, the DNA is TGTGCCAGCTCGGCTAGCGGGAGGATAGATGAGCAGTTCTTC.

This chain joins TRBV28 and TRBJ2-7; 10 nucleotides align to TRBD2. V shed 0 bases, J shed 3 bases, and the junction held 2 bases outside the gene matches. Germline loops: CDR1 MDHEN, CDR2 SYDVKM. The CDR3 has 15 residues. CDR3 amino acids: CASSLWASGSYEQYF. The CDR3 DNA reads TGTGCCAGCAGTTTATGGGCTAGCGGGAGCTACGAGCAGTACTTC.

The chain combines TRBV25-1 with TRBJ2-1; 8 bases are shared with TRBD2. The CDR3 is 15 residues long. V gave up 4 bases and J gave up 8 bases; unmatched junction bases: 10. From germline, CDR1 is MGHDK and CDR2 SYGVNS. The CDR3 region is CASSGDSGTMDEQFF. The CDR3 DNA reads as TGTGCCAGCAGTGGAGATAGCGGGACCATGGATGAGCAGTTCTTC.

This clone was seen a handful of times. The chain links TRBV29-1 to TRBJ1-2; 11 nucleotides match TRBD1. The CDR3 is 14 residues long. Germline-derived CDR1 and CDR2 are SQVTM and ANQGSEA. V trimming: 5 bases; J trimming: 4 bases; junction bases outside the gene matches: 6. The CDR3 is CSVPGTGGFYGYTF. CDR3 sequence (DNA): TGCAGCGTTCCCGGGACAGGGGGGTTCTATGGCTACACCTTC.

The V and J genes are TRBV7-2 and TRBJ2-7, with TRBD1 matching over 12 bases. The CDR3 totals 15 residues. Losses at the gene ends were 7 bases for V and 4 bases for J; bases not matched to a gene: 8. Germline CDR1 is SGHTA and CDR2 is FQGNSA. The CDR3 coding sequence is TGTGCCAGCAACCTACCGGGACAGGGGGCTTACGAGCAGTACTTC. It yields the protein CASNLPGQGAYEQYF.